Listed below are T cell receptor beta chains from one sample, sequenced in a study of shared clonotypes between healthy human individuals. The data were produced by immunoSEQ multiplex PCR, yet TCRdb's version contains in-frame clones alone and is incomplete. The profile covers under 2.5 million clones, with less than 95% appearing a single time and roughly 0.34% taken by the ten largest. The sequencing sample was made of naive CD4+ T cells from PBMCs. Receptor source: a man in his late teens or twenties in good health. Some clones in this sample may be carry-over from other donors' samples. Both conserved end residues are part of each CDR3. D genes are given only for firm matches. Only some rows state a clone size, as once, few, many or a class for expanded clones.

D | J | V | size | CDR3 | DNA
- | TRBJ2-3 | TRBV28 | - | CASSLPGTLLTDTQYF | TGTGCCAGCAGTTTACCCGGGACGCTACTCACAGATACGCAGTATTTT
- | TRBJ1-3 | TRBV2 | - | CASSEEGAIYF | TGTGCCAGCAGTGAGGAGGGAGCCATATATTTT
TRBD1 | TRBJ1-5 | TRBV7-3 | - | CASSSGQTGQPQHF | TGTGCCAGCAGCTCGGGACAGACGGGGCAGCCCCAGCATTTT
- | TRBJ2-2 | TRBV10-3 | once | CAISENLPAGELFF | TGTGCCATCAGTGAGAACCTACCTGCCGGGGAGCTGTTTTTT
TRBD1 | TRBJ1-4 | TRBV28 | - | CASLSTGGREKLFF | TGTGCCAGCTTATCTACAGGGGGCAGGGAAAAACTGTTTTTT
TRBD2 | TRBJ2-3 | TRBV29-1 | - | CSVDLTSGSADTQYF | TGCAGCGTTGATCTTACTAGCGGGAGTGCAGATACGCAGTATTTT
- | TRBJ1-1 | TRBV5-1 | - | CASSLFVGRENTEAFF | TGCGCCAGCAGCTTGTTCGTGGGTCGGGAGAACACTGAAGCTTTCTTT
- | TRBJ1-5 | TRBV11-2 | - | CASSLAVNQPQHF | TGTGCCAGCAGCTTAGCTGTCAACCAGCCCCAGCATTTT
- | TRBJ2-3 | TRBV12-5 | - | CASGSPGDTQYF | TGTGCTAGTGGTTCCCCGGGAGATACGCAGTATTTT
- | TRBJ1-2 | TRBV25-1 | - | CASSDSTGKNYGYTF | TGTGCCAGCAGTGATTCAACGGGAAAGAACTATGGCTACACCTTC
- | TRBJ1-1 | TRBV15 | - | CATSRDRSAPEAFF | TGTGCCACCAGCAGAGATCGGAGTGCCCCCGAAGCTTTCTTT
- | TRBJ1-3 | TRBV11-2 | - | CASSLERNTIYF | TGTGCCAGCAGCTTAGAAAGAAACACCATATATTTT
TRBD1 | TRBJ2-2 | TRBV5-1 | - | CASSKGQGGTGELFF | TGCGCCAGCAGCAAGGGACAGGGCGGTACCGGGGAGCTGTTTTTT
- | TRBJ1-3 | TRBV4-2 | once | CASSQENGYGNTIYF | TGTGCCAGCAGCCAAGAAAATGGGTACGGAAACACCATATATTTT
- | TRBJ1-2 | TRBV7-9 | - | CASSNRDWNYGYTF | TGTGCCAGCAGCAACAGAGACTGGAACTATGGCTACACCTTC
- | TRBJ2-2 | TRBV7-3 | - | CASSLGKNTGELFF | TGTGCCAGCAGCTTAGGCAAGAACACCGGGGAGCTGTTTTTT
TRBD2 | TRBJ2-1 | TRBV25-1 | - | CASSASGSLDNEQFF | TGTGCCAGCAGTGCTAGCGGGAGTCTCGACAATGAGCAGTTCTTC
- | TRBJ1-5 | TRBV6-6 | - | CASSYSNRLRNQPQHF | TGTGCCAGCAGTTACTCGAACAGACTAAGGAATCAGCCCCAGCATTTT
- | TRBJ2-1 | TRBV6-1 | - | CASSVPVAGRNEQFF | TGTGCCAGCAGTGTCCCCGTCGCGGGGCGCAATGAGCAGTTCTTC
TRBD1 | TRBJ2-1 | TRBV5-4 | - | CASSPRPTTGVYNEQFF | TGTGCCAGCAGCCCGCGACCGACGACAGGGGTCTACAATGAGCAGTTCTTC
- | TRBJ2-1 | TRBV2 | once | CASKRGTPNNEQFF | TGTGCCAGCAAAAGGGGGACTCCCAACAATGAGCAGTTCTTC
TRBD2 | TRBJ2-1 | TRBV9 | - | CASSGTSGHNEQFF | TGTGCCAGCAGCGGGACTAGCGGACACAATGAGCAGTTCTTC